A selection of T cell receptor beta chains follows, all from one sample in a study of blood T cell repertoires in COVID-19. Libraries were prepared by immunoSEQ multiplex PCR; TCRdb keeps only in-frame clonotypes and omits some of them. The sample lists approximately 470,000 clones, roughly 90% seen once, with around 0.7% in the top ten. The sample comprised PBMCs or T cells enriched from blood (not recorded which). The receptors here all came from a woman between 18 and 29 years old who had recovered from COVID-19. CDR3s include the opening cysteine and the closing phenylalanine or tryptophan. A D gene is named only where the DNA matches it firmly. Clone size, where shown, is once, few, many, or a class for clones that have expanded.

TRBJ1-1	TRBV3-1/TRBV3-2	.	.	CASSQVQGGEAFF
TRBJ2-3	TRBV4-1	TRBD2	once	CASSPDGGGPDTQYF
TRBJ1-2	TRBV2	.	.	CASRRVEGYGYTF
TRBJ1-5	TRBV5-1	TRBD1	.	CASSPGTGGLNQPQHF
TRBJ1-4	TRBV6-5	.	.	CASSIRGETNEKLFF
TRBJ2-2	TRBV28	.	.	CASTSSAGNTGELFF
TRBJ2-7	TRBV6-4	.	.	CASSVDPSYEQYF
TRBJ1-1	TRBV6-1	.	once	CASSERGGLTPEAFF
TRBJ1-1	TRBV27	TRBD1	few	CASSLGVGPTGGSNTEAFF
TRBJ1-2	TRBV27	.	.	CASSPLQTDGYTF
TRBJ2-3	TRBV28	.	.	CASSPGEIGADTQYF
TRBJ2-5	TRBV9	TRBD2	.	CASSAVSAGQETQYF
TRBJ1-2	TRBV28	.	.	CASSLGGAGLYGYTF
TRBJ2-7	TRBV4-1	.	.	CASSRVGEGYEQYF
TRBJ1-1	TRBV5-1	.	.	CASSFTGFGGTEAFF
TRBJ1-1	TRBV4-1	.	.	CASSQEGGRWWTEAFF
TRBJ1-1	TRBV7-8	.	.	CASSPPSIAPEAFF
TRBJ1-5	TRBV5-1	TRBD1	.	CASSPEGASNQPQHF
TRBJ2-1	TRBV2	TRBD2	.	CASKAGGYNEQFF
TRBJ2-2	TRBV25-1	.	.	CASTGRANTGELFF
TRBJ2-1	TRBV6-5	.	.	CASSAEVNEQFF
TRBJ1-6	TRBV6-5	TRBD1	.	CASSYLGDRDSPLHF
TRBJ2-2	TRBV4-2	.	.	CASSQVAGTGELFF
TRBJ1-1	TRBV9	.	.	CASSVGMLDTPPEATEAFF
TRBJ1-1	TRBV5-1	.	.	CASSLAGVRGTEAFF
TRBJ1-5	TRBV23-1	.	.	CASISAGTPLDQPQHF
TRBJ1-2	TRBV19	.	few	CASRKEGGRGYTF
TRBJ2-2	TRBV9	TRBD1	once	CASSSGGANTGELFF
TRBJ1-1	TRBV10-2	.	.	CASTRLLNTEAFF
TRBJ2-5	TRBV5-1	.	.	CASSLDEETQYF
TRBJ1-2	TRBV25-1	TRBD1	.	CASSPSGQGARGYTF
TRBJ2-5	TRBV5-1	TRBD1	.	CASSSGTETQETQYF
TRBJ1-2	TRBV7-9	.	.	CASSLETRAIYGYTF
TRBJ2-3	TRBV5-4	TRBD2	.	CASSSPKGAGGHTDTQYF